Shown below are 21 T cell receptor beta chains from a single sample sequenced in a study of somatic mutations in cytotoxic T cells in rheumatoid arthritis. TCRdb keeps only in-frame clones here, not all; method: immunoSEQ multiplex PCR. The data show about 11,000 clones, with approximately 84% seen just once and roughly 8.7% held by the top ten. The sample consisted of CD8+ T cells sorted from blood. The receptors stem from a woman aged 60-70 years with rheumatoid arthritis.

This clone was observed a few times. CDR3 in amino acids: CATGDRGPGSGANVLTF. CDR3 DNA sequence: TGTGCCACCGGGGACAGGGGGCCAGGCTCTGGGGCCAACGTCCTGACTTTC. The J gene is TRBJ2-6, the V gene TRBV15, with 12 bases that match TRBD1. V shed 8 bases, J shed 0 bases, and the junction held 5 bases outside the gene matches. Germline CDR1 is LNHNV and CDR2 is YYDKDF (reference sequence). The CDR3 contains 17 residues.

V and J are TRBV28 and TRBJ1-2, with 7 bases matching TRBD1. Trimming cost V 10 bases and J 0 bases; bases outside gene matches: 5. Germline V gene data show CDR1 as MDHEN and CDR2 as SYDVKM. CDR3 length equals 13 residues. CDR3 amino acids: CATSGTANYGYTF. In nucleotides, the CDR3 is TGTGCCACCTCCGGGACAGCTAACTATGGCTACACCTTC.

The chain joins TRBV7-9 to TRBJ2-4; TRBD2 matches at 7 bases. Unmatched junction bases numbered 10, after V lost 5 bases and J lost 6 bases. CDR3 length: 15 residues. Germline V lookup: CDR1 SEHNR, CDR2 FQNEAQ (reference sequence). The CDR3 is CASSPSRGEGNIQYF. Written as DNA, the CDR3 is TGTGCCAGCAGCCCCTCCCGGGGGGAAGGAAACATTCAGTACTTC.

This clone was picked up a small number of times. The chain recombines TRBV6-1 with TRBJ2-1, with 9 bases that match TRBD2. CDR1 MNHNS and CDR2 SASEGT come from the germline V gene. The V and J ends lost 1 base and 5 bases, in that order; junction bases with no gene match: 3. The CDR3 contains 15 residues. The CDR3 loop is CASSEDSGSHNEQFF. The CDR3 nucleotides read TGTGCCAGCAGTGAAGATAGCGGGAGCCACAATGAGCAGTTCTTC.

The rearrangement links TRBV7-8 to TRBJ2-1; tentative D call: TRBD2 (6 bases). V lost 3 bases and J 0 bases, leaving 18 bases between the germline ends. Per germline, CDR1 SGHVS and CDR2 FQNEAQ. The CDR3 runs to 18 residues. The CDR3 reads CASSFPGGIKGSYNEQFF. The CDR3 coding sequence is TGTGCCAGCAGCTTCCCCGGGGGAATCAAAGGCTCCTACAATGAGCAGTTCTTC.

The chain recombines TRBV7-9 with TRBJ2-7, with D unclear. CDR3 length: 11 amino acids. CDR1 is SEHNR and CDR2 is FQNEAQ in the germline V gene (reference sequence). V was clipped by 3 bases and J by 2 bases, with 2 bases between them. The CDR3 sequence: CASSFTYEQYF. The CDR3 bases are TGTGCCAGCAGCTTCACCTACGAGCAGTACTTC.

Only a few counts were recorded for this clone. This chain joins TRBV29-1 and TRBJ1-1; 10 nucleotides line up with TRBD1. The V gene's germline CDR1 is SQVTM and CDR2 ANQGSEA. Trimming took 6 bases from V and 4 from J; bases not matched to a gene: 8. This CDR3 region has 14 residues. The DNA of the CDR3 is TGCAGCGTGTGGGACAGGGGAGTCGGCACTGAAGCTTTCTTT. Its protein product is CSVWDRGVGTEAFF. Looking up the rest from reference TRBV29-1 and TRBJ1-1 gives the full variable domain: SAVISQKPSRDICQRGTSLTIQCQVDSQVTMMFWYRQQPGQSLTLIATANQGSEATYESGFVIDKFPISRPNLTFSTLTVSNMSPEDSSIYLCSVWDRGVGTEAFFGQGTRLTVV.

J is TRBJ1-2 and V is TRBV11-2, with no clear D. Per germline, CDR1 SGHAT and CDR2 FQNNGV. This CDR3 comprises 14 residues. Trimming took 1 base from V and 5 from J, leaving 11 bases between them. The CDR3 region is CASSLGGPGYGYTF. CDR3 bases: TGTGCCAGCAGCTTAGGTGGGCCTGGGTATGGCTACACCTTC.

This clone was seen only once. This CDR3 reads CASSLCHMTGVCEQYF. The CDR3 nucleotides read TGTGCCAGCAGTTTATGCCACATGACAGGGGTCTGCGAGCAGTACTTC. The chain uses TRBV28 and TRBJ2-7; 8 nucleotides match TRBD1. V lost 0 bases to trimming and J lost 6 bases; unmatched junction nucleotides: 10. From germline, CDR1 is MDHEN and CDR2 SYDVKM. This CDR3 has 16 amino acids. Combining the CDR3 with reference TRBV28 and TRBJ2-7 gives the whole variable domain DVKVTQSSRYLVKRTGEKVFLECVQDMDHENMFWYRQDPGLGLRLIYFSYDVKMKEKGDIPEGYSVSREKKERFSLILESASTNQTSMYLCASSLCHMTGVCEQYFGPGTRLTVT.

The J gene is TRBJ2-5, the V gene TRBV27; 8 bases agree with TRBD1. Germline V gene data show CDR1 as MNHEY and CDR2 as SMNVEV (reference sequence). J lost 2 bases, V lost 3 bases, and 8 bases had no gene match. This CDR3 is 16 amino acids long. The CDR3 bases are TGTGCCAGCAGTTTCCGACCGGGACAGGAGCAAGAGACCCAGTACTTC. It is translated as CASSFRPGQEQETQYF.

CDR3 DNA sequence: TGTGCCAGTAGTATCCGCAGGGCCTACGAGCAGTACTTC. Its protein is CASSIRRAYEQYF. The chain uses TRBV19 and TRBJ2-7, with D possibly matching TRBD1 (5 bases). Germline V gene lookup returns CDR1 LNHDA and CDR2 SQIVND (reference sequence). Trimming pared 3 bases from V and 2 bases from J, leaving 8 bases between. The CDR3 is 13 amino acids.

The rearrangement uses TRBV6-6 and TRBJ2-2; 11 nucleotides align to TRBD1. The V gene end was trimmed by 4 bases and the J gene end by 3 bases; junction bases not matched to a gene: 1. The germline CDR1 and CDR2 sequences are MNHNY and SVGAGI (reference sequence). The CDR3 is made up of 15 amino acids. DNA for the CDR3: TGTGCCAGCAGTTGGACAGGGGGCGACACCGGGGAGCTGTTTTTT. Translated, it gives CASSWTGGDTGELFF.

This clone was detected once. The chain uses TRBV6-5 and TRBJ2-1; 7 bases agree with TRBD2. This CDR3 spans 15 amino acids. The germline gives CDR1 MNHEY, CDR2 SVGAGI. J lost 4 bases, V lost 6 bases, and 9 bases had no gene match. The CDR3: CASRLAYLLYNEQFF. CDR3 nucleotide sequence: TGTGCCAGCAGACTAGCGTACCTTTTGTACAATGAGCAGTTCTTC.

J is TRBJ1-1 and V is TRBV5-5, with 10 positions matching TRBD1. Germline lookup yields CDR1 SGHKS and CDR2 YYEKEE (reference sequence). The CDR3 runs to 16 residues. The J segment lost 0 bases and the V segment lost 2 bases, leaving 4 bases of the junction unmatched. DNA of the CDR3: TGTGCCAGCAGCTTACGACAGGGGGCGGTGAACACTGAAGCTTTCTTT. Translation: CASSLRQGAVNTEAFF.

V is TRBV27 and J is TRBJ2-5, with a weak D call TRBD1 (6 bases). Trimming stripped 2 bases from V and 4 bases from J, with 8 bases between. CDR1 and CDR2 from the germline V gene are MNHEY and SMNVEV (reference sequence). The length of the CDR3 is 13 residues. CDR3 in amino acids: CASSLGGVETQYF. CDR3 nucleotide sequence: TGTGCCAGCAGTTTAGGGGGCGTAGAGACCCAGTACTTC.

This clone was recorded once. The chain couples TRBV7-6 to TRBJ2-7; D is ambiguous. Germline V gene data show CDR1 as SGHVS and CDR2 as FNYEAQ. The CDR3 contains 15 residues. Trimming removed 5 bases at V and 2 bases at J, with 16 bases between. This CDR3 reads CASSPGAGSTYEQYF. CDR3 sequence (DNA): TGTGCCAGCAGCCCGGGTGCTGGATCGACCTACGAGCAGTACTTC.

The V and J genes are TRBV7-9 and TRBJ2-7, with 11 positions matching TRBD2. Germline V lookup: CDR1 SEHNR, CDR2 FQNEAQ (reference sequence). The CDR3 sequence is 15 residues long. Trimming removed 6 bases from V and 3 bases from J; junction bases left unmatched: 7. CDR3 sequence (DNA): TGTGCCAGCAGTCATGCGCTAGCGGGGGGCTACGAGCAGTACTTC. Encoded protein: CASSHALAGGYEQYF.

J is TRBJ1-2 and V is TRBV30; D is unresolved. Trimming took 2 bases from V and 7 from J, leaving 11 bases between them. The CDR3 extends over 12 amino acids. Germline CDR1 reads GTSNPN; CDR2 reads SVGIG (reference sequence). The CDR3 loop reads CAWSPPRGGYTF. The CDR3 nucleotides are TGTGCCTGGAGTCCCCCCCGGGGTGGCTACACCTTC. Drawing the rest from reference TRBV30 and TRBJ1-2, the complete variable domain is SQTIHQWPATLVQPVGSPLSLECTVEGTSNPNLYWYRQAAGRGLQLLFYSVGIGQISSEVPQNLSASRPQDRQFILSSKKLLLSDSGFYLCAWSPPRGGYTFGSGTRLTVV.

V usage is TRBV19 and J usage is TRBJ2-4; TRBD1 matches 7 bases. Germline CDR1 LNHDA, CDR2 SQIVND (reference sequence). This CDR3 spans 14 amino acids. Losses at the gene ends were 9 bases for V and 8 bases for J; bases not matched to a gene: 13. The CDR3 region has the DNA TGTGCCAGCCAACCCGACAGGGTACGTGACATTCAGTACTTC. It encodes CASQPDRVRDIQYF.

This clone was seen just once. The chain is built from TRBV5-5 and TRBJ2-1; D not certain. Trimming stripped 4 bases from V and 8 bases from J, with 7 bases between. Germline loops: CDR1 SGHKS, CDR2 YYEKEE (reference sequence). The CDR3 loop spans 11 amino acids. The CDR3 bases are TGTGCCAGCAGCCCACGGGATGAGCAGTTCTTC. Its protein product is CASSPRDEQFF.

V usage is TRBV19 and J usage is TRBJ2-7; 9 bases line up with TRBD2. The CDR3 extends over 15 amino acids. Losses at the gene ends were 3 bases for V and 2 bases for J; bases not matched to a gene: 5. The germline V gene encodes CDR1 LNHDA and CDR2 SQIVND (reference sequence). The CDR3 DNA follows: TGTGCCAGTAGTATGGGTAGCGGGGGCACCTACGAGCAGTACTTC. Encoded protein: CASSMGSGGTYEQYF.